One and the same sample provided the 30 T cell receptor beta chains below, sequenced in a study of blood T cell repertoires in COVID-19. Some clones are missing from TCRdb's copy, which holds only in-frame ones; the method was immunoSEQ multiplex PCR. This sample has roughly 180,000 clones, with around 85% found just once. The specimen was peripheral blood. These receptor sequences come from a man in his 60s who had recovered from COVID-19.

This chain joins TRBV6-5 and TRBJ1-4; 9 nucleotides agree with TRBD1. Germline V lookup: CDR1 MNHEY, CDR2 SVGAGI. Trimming at V came to 6 bases and at J to 7 bases, leaving 9 bases not matched to a gene. The CDR3 length is 15 residues. Written as DNA, the CDR3 is TGTGCCAGCAGCCACGGGACAGGGAGCGGTGAAAAACTGTTTTTT. It translates to CASSHGTGSGEKLFF.

Concerning this clone itself: The sample carries other DNA sequences with the same CDR3. J is TRBJ2-3 and V is TRBV11-2; D unresolved. Germline CDR1 and CDR2: SGHAT and FQNNGV. The CDR3 is 13 amino acids. V was pared by 2 bases and J by 0 bases, with 3 bases between. CDR3 sequence reads: CASSLPSTDTQYF. CDR3 DNA: TGTGCCAGCAGCTTACCTAGCACAGATACGCAGTATTTT. Based on the CDR3 plus reference TRBV11-2 and TRBJ2-3, the full variable domain is EAGVAQSPRYKIIEKRQSVAFWCNPISGHATLYWYQQILGQGPKLLIQFQNNGVVDDSQLPKDRFSAERLKGVDSTLKIQPAKLEDSAVYLCASSLPSTDTQYFGPGTRLTVL.

A remark on this clone: A read error may produce the germline difference seen at one junction end. This chain connects TRBV10-3 to TRBJ2-3, with TRBD2 matching 7 bases. The length of the CDR3 is 13 residues. In germline, CDR1 is ENHRY, CDR2 SYGVKD. CDR3 amino acids: CAINERDTDTQYF. In DNA, the CDR3 is TGTGCCATCAATGAGCGGGACACAGATACGCAGTATTTT.

This chain joins TRBV7-6 and TRBJ2-3; the D is unclear. Germline values: CDR1 SGHVS, CDR2 FNYEAQ. The CDR3 is 17 residues long. Trimming removed 0 bases from V and 5 bases from J, with 18 bases in between. The CDR3 nucleotides read TGTGCCAGCAGCTTAGCCCCTCTGACGTCTTCGGGAGATACGCAGTATTTT. Translation gives CASSLAPLTSSGDTQYF.

The rearrangement uses TRBV25-1 and TRBJ2-1; 8 bases agree with TRBD2. The CDR3 is 16 residues long. Germline V gene data show CDR1 as MGHDK and CDR2 as SYGVNS. With 2 bases clipped from V and 4 bases from J, the junction kept 7 bases outside the gene matches. CDR3 in amino acids: CASSEPLAGAYNEQFF. The DNA of the CDR3 is TGTGCCAGCAGTGAACCTCTAGCGGGTGCATACAATGAGCAGTTCTTC.

The sample holds many counts of this clone. The J gene is TRBJ1-2, the V gene TRBV7-2, with 7 nucleotides matching TRBD1. Germline V gives CDR1 SGHTA, CDR2 FQGNSA. The CDR3 consists of 16 residues. The J segment lost 7 bases and the V segment lost 5 bases, leaving 16 bases of the junction unmatched. CDR3 bases: TGTGCCAGCAGCCTCCACCGACAGGGCCAAGGACCTGGCTACACCTTC. It translates to CASSLHRQGQGPGYTF.

This chain links TRBV12-5 with TRBJ1-4; 7 bases align to TRBD1. This CDR3 is 13 amino acids long. CDR1 and CDR2 (germline): LGHNT, FRNRAP. The trim removed 5 bases at V and 10 bases at J, leaving 7 bases unmatched. The CDR3 DNA is TGTGCTAGTGGTCGGGACAGCGGGGGAAAACTGTTTTTT. Translating gives CASGRDSGGKLFF.

This rearrangement joins TRBV7-2 to TRBJ2-7; TRBD1 aligns across 7 bases. V lost 1 base, J lost 4 bases, and 7 bases stayed unmatched. Germline CDR1 SGHTA, CDR2 FQGNSA. The CDR3 spans 15 residues. CDR3: CASSLESGQPYEQYF. DNA of the CDR3: TGTGCCAGCAGCTTAGAGTCGGGACAGCCATACGAGCAGTACTTC.

This clone was observed a handful of times. The genes are TRBV2 and TRBJ2-1; 9 nucleotides align to TRBD1. The J segment lost 10 bases and the V segment lost 6 bases, leaving 7 bases of the junction unmatched. Germline loops: CDR1 SNHLY, CDR2 FYNNEI. This CDR3 spans 13 amino acids. The chain's CDR3 is CASSSGQGSEQFF. CDR3 sequence (DNA): TGTGCCAGCAGCTCGGGACAGGGCTCCGAGCAGTTCTTC.

This clone was found once. CDR3 in amino acids: CASSVATGQAFF. The CDR3 DNA is TGTGCCAGCAGCGTAGCTACGGGACAGGCTTTCTTT. The gene calls are TRBV9 and TRBJ1-1; 7 bases match TRBD1. From germline, CDR1 is SGDLS and CDR2 YYNGEE. J gave up 11 bases and V 0 bases, and 4 bases lay outside the gene matches. The CDR3 extends over 12 amino acids.

The chain recombines TRBV6-5 with TRBJ2-1; TRBD2 matches 7 bases. Trimming took 0 bases from V and 3 from J; bases not matched to a gene: 5. The CDR3 totals 16 residues. Germline values: CDR1 MNHEY, CDR2 SVGAGI. This chain's CDR3 is CASSYSTGGGYNEQFF. CDR3 DNA sequence: TGTGCCAGCAGTTACTCCACCGGCGGGGGCTACAATGAGCAGTTCTTC.

The V and J genes are TRBV7-2 and TRBJ1-2; 12 nucleotides line up with TRBD1. The CDR3 totals 16 residues. The V and J ends lost 5 bases and 2 bases, in that order; junction bases with no gene match: 6. In germline, CDR1 is SGHTA, CDR2 FQGNSA. In nucleotides, the CDR3 is TGTGCCAGCAGCCCCGGGACAGGGGGCTTAAACTATGGCTACACCTTC. This gives the protein CASSPGTGGLNYGYTF.

In its sample, this clone was seen a few times. The gene calls are TRBV6-1 and TRBJ1-6; the D is unclear. Between the trimmed V and J ends, which lost 1 base and 10 bases, there was a span of 5 bases. This CDR3 has 12 amino acids. Germline V lookup: CDR1 MNHNS, CDR2 SASEGT. The CDR3 protein is CASSEGESPLHF. CDR3 in DNA: TGTGCCAGCAGTGAAGGCGAATCACCCCTCCACTTT.

The CDR3 DNA reads TGTGCCACCAGTGTTGCCGGGAACACTGAAGCTTTCTTT. Translating it yields CATSVAGNTEAFF. The V and J genes are TRBV24-1 and TRBJ1-1; D gene unclear. The ends were cut back, 5 bases at V and 1 base at J, with 7 bases in the middle. The CDR3 covers 13 residues. The germline V gene has CDR1 KGHDR and CDR2 SFDVKD.

The rearrangement uses TRBV10-1 and TRBJ1-5; the D gene is possibly TRBD1 (5 bases). The length of the CDR3 is 15 residues. With 6 bases removed from V and 0 bases from J, the gap between germline ends came to 12 bases. The V gene's germline CDR1 is WNHNN and CDR2 SYGVQD (reference sequence). The CDR3 region has the DNA TGCGCCAGCAGCGCAGGGCAGAGTAGCAATCAGCCCCAGCATTTT. Encoded protein: CASSAGQSSNQPQHF.

The rearrangement joins TRBV7-9 to TRBJ1-1; maybe TRBD1 (6 bases). The CDR3 runs to 15 residues. The V end lost 5 bases, the J end lost 0 bases, and 13 bases lay between the germline ends. From germline, CDR1 is SEHNR and CDR2 FQNEAQ (reference sequence). The CDR3 DNA follows: TGTGCCAGCAGCCTTCCAGGGGATTTGAACACTGAAGCTTTCTTT. This gives the protein CASSLPGDLNTEAFF.

This chain links TRBV6-4 with TRBJ1-2; D call uncertain. Trimming removed 5 bases from V and 4 bases from J, with 17 bases in between. The CDR3 sequence is 15 residues long. Per the germline V gene, CDR1 is MRHNA and CDR2 is SNTAGT. The CDR3 sequence: CASSPSAGYRYGYTF. The CDR3 DNA reads TGTGCCAGCAGTCCGTCCGCGGGTTACCGCTATGGCTACACCTTC.

The J gene is TRBJ2-3, the V gene TRBV10-3; 14 bases fit TRBD2. V was pared by 5 bases and J by 0 bases, with 4 bases of the junction left unmatched. CDR3 length: 17 residues. Germline assignment: CDR1 ENHRY and CDR2 SYGVKD. The CDR3 nucleotides read TGTGCCATCAGTAGGACTAGCGGGGGGTCTAGCACAGATACGCAGTATTTT. This gives the protein CAISRTSGGSSTDTQYF.

CDR3 coding DNA: TGTGCCAGCAGCTTACGGCCCGGGGACACCATATATTTT. Its translation: CASSLRPGDTIYF. V and J are TRBV7-2 and TRBJ1-3; no reliable D call. The CDR3 covers 13 residues. Germline CDR1 SGHTA, CDR2 FQGNSA. Trimming took 2 bases from V and 8 from J, leaving 10 bases between them.

The chain links TRBV11-3 to TRBJ2-2; D unresolved. The CDR3 length is 12 residues. Germline V lookup: CDR1 SGHNT, CDR2 YENEEA. The V end was cut by 5 bases, the J end by 5 bases, with 6 bases between. Here the CDR3 DNA reads TGTGCCAGCAGCCCCCTTACCGGGGAGCTGTTTTTT. It translates to CASSPLTGELFF.

The CDR3 reads CASTRSFPGQGSSYNSPLHF. CDR3 sequence (DNA): TGCGCCAGCACCAGAAGTTTCCCGGGACAGGGGAGCTCCTATAATTCACCCCTCCACTTT. This chain uses TRBV10-1 with TRBJ1-6, with 10 bases that match TRBD1. This CDR3 region has 20 residues. Germline loops: CDR1 WNHNN, CDR2 SYGVQD (reference sequence). J was trimmed by 0 bases and V by 7 bases; bases with no gene match: 15.

This chain uses TRBV3-1 (or the pseudogene TRBV3-2) with TRBJ1-2; 8 bases line up with TRBD1. The CDR3 totals 14 residues. The J segment lost 4 bases and the V segment lost 6 bases, leaving 7 bases of the junction unmatched. Germline CDR1 reads LGHDT; CDR2 reads YNNKEL (reference sequence). CDR3 DNA: TGTGCCAGCAGGCCCGGGACAGGCTTCTATGGCTACACCTTC. This translates into CASRPGTGFYGYTF.

V and J are TRBV12-3 or TRBV12-4 and TRBJ2-5, with unresolved D. Trimming removed 6 bases at V and 3 bases at J, with 11 bases between. The CDR3 covers 13 residues. This CDR3 reads CASSPTNEETQYF. DNA for the CDR3: TGTGCCAGCAGCCCCACAAATGAAGAGACCCAGTACTTC.

Points on this clone: The junction and the germline gene differ at one end; a read error may be behind it. The rearrangement joins TRBV7-7 to TRBJ2-5, with 9 bases fitting TRBD1. Per the germline V gene, CDR1 is SSHAT and CDR2 is FNYEAQ (reference sequence). The CDR3 has 15 amino acids. This CDR3 reads CASSSGQGIQETQYF. CDR3 coding DNA: TGTGCTAGCAGCTCGGGACAGGGAATACAAGAGACCCAGTACTTC.

The V call is TRBV7-2, the J call TRBJ2-5, with 12 bases identical to TRBD2. CDR3 length: 15 amino acids. With V trimmed by 3 bases and J by 4 bases, 3 bases remained unmatched. Germline values: CDR1 SGHTA, CDR2 FQGNSA. CDR3 sequence (DNA): TGTGCCAGCAGCTTCCTAGCGGGGGGGAGAGAGACCCAGTACTTC. Its translation: CASSFLAGGRETQYF.

The chain uses TRBV18 and TRBJ2-2, with no clear D. The CDR3 length is 13 residues. CDR1 and CDR2 (germline): KGHSH, LQKENI. Trimming cost V 3 bases and J 7 bases, with 9 bases left between them. CDR3 amino acids: CASSPTRDGELFF. As DNA, the CDR3 is TGTGCCAGCTCACCCACTCGTGACGGGGAGCTGTTTTTT.

The V and J genes are TRBV18 and TRBJ1-5; 8 nucleotides match TRBD1. Per the germline V gene, CDR1 is KGHSH and CDR2 is LQKENI. This CDR3 is built from 16 residues. The V segment lost 3 bases and the J segment 1 base; nucleotides outside the gene matches: 5. CDR3 in amino acids: CASSPGQGRSNQPQHF. DNA of the CDR3: TGTGCCAGCTCACCCGGACAGGGAAGGAGCAATCAGCCCCAGCATTTT.

This clone was observed a handful of times. This sequence joins TRBV6-2 or TRBV6-3 and TRBJ1-1; D is ambiguous. CDR1 and CDR2 from the germline V gene are MNHEY and SVGEGT. V was pared by 6 bases and J by 0 bases, with 5 bases between. The CDR3 sequence is 12 residues long. DNA of the CDR3: TGTGCCAGCAGCCATATGAACACTGAAGCTTTCTTT. This translates into CASSHMNTEAFF.

The J gene is TRBJ2-7, the V gene TRBV27; D is possibly TRBD2 (5 bases). V lost 10 bases, J lost 5 bases, and 15 bases lay in between. CDR3 size: 12 residues. Looked up from germline, CDR1 is MNHEY and CDR2 is SMNVEV (reference sequence). In DNA, the CDR3 is TGTGCCACATCAGGAGGTATGAACGAGCAGTACTTC. This encodes CATSGGMNEQYF.

The chain employs TRBV7-8 and TRBJ2-3, with 7 bases identical to TRBD2. With 4 bases clipped from V and 3 bases from J, the junction kept 13 bases outside the gene matches. The CDR3 has 17 residues. Germline CDR1 reads SGHVS; CDR2 reads FQNEAQ. The CDR3 is CASSWGGRFAPTDTQYF. CDR3 in DNA: TGTGCCAGCAGCTGGGGGGGACGGTTCGCTCCAACAGATACGCAGTATTTT.